This entry lists 7 T cell receptor beta chains sequenced from one sample in a study of cytomegalovirus exposure and HLA in healthy donors. Profiling relied on immunoSEQ multiplex PCR, and the TCRdb table lists in-frame clones only, not all of them. The repertoire has some 150,000 clones, roughly 87% of them found once; the top ten carry 3.5% to 5.5%. Sequencing input: PBMCs. These receptors originate from a man between 18 and 35 years old in good health and CMV-seropositive.

J is TRBJ1-2 and V is TRBV6-1; D unclear. Germline V lookup: CDR1 MNHNS, CDR2 SASEGT. This CDR3 has 14 residues. V dropped 1 base and J dropped 4 bases, with 10 bases sitting between them. The CDR3: CASSEGQEAYGYTF. The CDR3 nucleotides are TGTGCCAGCAGTGAAGGGCAGGAAGCCTATGGCTACACCTTC.

The V call is TRBV29-1, the J call TRBJ2-1; D gene unclear. V lost 2 bases and J lost 7, with 9 bases in between. The CDR3 totals 12 residues. Germline V gives CDR1 SQVTM, CDR2 ANQGSEA. The CDR3 DNA reads as TGCAGCGTTGAAAGACTCAGAAATGAGCAGTTCTTC. This gives the protein CSVERLRNEQFF.

V is TRBV19 and J is TRBJ1-5, with 9 bases that match TRBD1. Unmatched junction bases numbered 3, after V lost 7 bases and J lost 2 bases. The CDR3 runs to 14 residues. Germline CDR1 is LNHDA and CDR2 is SQIVND (reference sequence). The CDR3 region is CASTWTGGNQPQHF. In nucleotides, the CDR3 is TGTGCCAGTACCTGGACAGGGGGCAATCAGCCCCAGCATTTT.

The DNA of the CDR3 is TGTGCCATCAGTGAGTCGGCCCTCCCTGGGCATGAGCAGTTCTTC. Its translation is CAISESALPGHEQFF. The V and J genes are TRBV10-3 and TRBJ2-1, with D uncertain. The CDR3 loop spans 15 amino acids. The germline V gene has CDR1 ENHRY and CDR2 SYGVKD. V was trimmed by 0 bases and J by 8 bases, leaving 14 bases between them.

The chain uses TRBV6-5 and TRBJ2-1; the D is unclear. The V gene lost 5 bases and the J gene lost 4 bases, with 9 bases spanning the gap. The CDR3 has 13 residues. Germline-derived CDR1 and CDR2 are MNHEY and SVGAGI. CDR3 region: CASSTTPYNEQFF. The CDR3 nucleotides are TGTGCCAGCAGTACGACACCTTACAATGAGCAGTTCTTC.

This chain uses TRBV29-1 with TRBJ1-3; D uncertain. The germline V gene encodes CDR1 SQVTM and CDR2 ANQGSEA. CDR3 length: 12 amino acids. Trimming removed 4 bases from V and 0 bases from J, with 4 bases in between. CDR3 coding DNA: TGCAGCGTTGTCCTCTCTGGAAACACCATATATTTT. Its translation: CSVVLSGNTIYF. The full variable domain, in which reference TRBV29-1 and TRBJ1-3 provide the parts outside the CDR3, is SAVISQKPSRDICQRGTSLTIQCQVDSQVTMMFWYRQQPGQSLTLIATANQGSEATYESGFVIDKFPISRPNLTFSTLTVSNMSPEDSSIYLCSVVLSGNTIYFGEGSWLTVV.

The J gene is TRBJ1-2, the V gene TRBV13; D remains ambiguous. Germline V gene sequence: CDR1 PRHDT, CDR2 FYEKMQ (reference sequence). CDR3 length: 17 residues. Trimming shortened V by 4 bases and J by 4 bases, and 22 bases separated the two germline ends. The CDR3 DNA follows: TGTGCCAGCAGCTCCCAAGGCCAGGCTCGGGGTAGCTATGGCTACACCTTC. Protein: CASSSQGQARGSYGYTF.